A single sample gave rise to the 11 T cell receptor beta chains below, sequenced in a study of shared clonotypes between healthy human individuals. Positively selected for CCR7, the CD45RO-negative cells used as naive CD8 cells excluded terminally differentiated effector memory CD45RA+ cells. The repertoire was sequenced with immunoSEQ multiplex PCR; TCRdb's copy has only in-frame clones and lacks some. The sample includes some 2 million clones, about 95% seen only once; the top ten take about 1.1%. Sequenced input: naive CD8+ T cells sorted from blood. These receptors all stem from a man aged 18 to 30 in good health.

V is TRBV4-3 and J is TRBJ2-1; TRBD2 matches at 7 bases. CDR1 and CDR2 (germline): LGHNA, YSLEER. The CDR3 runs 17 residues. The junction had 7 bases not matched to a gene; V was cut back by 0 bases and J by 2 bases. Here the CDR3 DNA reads TGCGCCAGCAGCCAAGATTCGGCTAGCGGTGCCTACAATGAGCAGTTCTTC. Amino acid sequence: CASSQDSASGAYNEQFF.

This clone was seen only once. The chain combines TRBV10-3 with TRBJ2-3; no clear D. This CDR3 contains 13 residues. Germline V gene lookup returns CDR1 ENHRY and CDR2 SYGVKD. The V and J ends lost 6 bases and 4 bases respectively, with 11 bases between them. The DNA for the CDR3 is TGTGCCATCAGGCGTGAGAGCGCAGATACGCAGTATTTT. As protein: CAIRRESADTQYF.

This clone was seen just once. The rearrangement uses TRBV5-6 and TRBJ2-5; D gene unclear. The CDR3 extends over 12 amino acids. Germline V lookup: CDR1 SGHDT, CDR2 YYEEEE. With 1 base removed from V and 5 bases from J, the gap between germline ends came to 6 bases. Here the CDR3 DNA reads TGTGCCAGCAGCTTGAGGTGGGAGACCCAGTACTTC. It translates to CASSLRWETQYF.

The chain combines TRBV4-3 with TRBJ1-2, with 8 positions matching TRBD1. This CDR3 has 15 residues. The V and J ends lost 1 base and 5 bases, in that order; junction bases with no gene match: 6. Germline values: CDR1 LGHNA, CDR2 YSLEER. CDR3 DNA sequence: TGCGCCAGCAGCCAAGCCAGGGGGCTAGGATATGGCTACACCTTC. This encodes CASSQARGLGYGYTF.

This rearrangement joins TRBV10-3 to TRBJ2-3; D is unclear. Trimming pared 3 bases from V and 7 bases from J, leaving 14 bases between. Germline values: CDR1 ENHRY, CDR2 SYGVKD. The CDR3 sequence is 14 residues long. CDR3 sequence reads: CAISDPPNLYTQYF. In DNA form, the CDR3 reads TGTGCCATCAGTGATCCCCCCAATTTGTATACGCAGTATTTT.

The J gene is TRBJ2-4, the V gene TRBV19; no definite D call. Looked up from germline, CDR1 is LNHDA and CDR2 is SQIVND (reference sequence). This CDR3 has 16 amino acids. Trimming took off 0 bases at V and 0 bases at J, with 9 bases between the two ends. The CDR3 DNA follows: TGTGCCAGTAGTATAGACCTGGGCCTAGCCAAAAACATTCAGTACTTC. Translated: CASSIDLGLAKNIQYF.

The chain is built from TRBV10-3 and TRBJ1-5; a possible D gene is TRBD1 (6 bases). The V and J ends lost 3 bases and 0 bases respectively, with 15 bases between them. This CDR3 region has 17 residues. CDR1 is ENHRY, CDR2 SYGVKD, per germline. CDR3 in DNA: TGTGCCATCAGTGAAACTTCCGACAGGAATAGCAATCAGCCCCAGCATTTT. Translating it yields CAISETSDRNSNQPQHF.

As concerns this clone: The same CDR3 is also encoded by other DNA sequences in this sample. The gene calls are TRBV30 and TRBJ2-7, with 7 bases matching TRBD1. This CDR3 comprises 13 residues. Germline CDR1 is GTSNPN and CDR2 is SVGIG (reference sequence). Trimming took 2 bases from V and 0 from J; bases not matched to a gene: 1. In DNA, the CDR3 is TGTGCCTGGAGTAGGGACAGCTCCTACGAGCAGTACTTC. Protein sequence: CAWSRDSSYEQYF.

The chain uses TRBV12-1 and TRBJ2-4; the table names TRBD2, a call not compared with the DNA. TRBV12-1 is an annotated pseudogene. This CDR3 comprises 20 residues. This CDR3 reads CASRYCYGTSGIGAKNIQYF. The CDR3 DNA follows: TGTGCCAGCAGATACTGTTACGGGACTAGCGGGATCGGGGCCAAAAACATTCAGTACTTC.

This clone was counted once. The CDR3 bases are TGTGCCAGCAGTTACTCGAGATTCGGGGCCACTGAAGCTTTCTTT. Amino acid sequence: CASSYSRFGATEAFF. The chain links TRBV6-5 to TRBJ1-1, with a tentative D call TRBD1 (5 bases). CDR3 size: 15 residues. Germline values: CDR1 MNHEY, CDR2 SVGAGI. The V and J ends lost 0 bases and 4 bases respectively, with 12 bases between them.

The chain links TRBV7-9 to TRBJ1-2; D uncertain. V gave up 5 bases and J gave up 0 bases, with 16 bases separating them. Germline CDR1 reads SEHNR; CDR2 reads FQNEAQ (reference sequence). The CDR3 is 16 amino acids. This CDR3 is CASSTIRTVANYGYTF. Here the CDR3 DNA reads TGTGCCAGCAGCACAATCCGGACGGTAGCTAACTATGGCTACACCTTC.